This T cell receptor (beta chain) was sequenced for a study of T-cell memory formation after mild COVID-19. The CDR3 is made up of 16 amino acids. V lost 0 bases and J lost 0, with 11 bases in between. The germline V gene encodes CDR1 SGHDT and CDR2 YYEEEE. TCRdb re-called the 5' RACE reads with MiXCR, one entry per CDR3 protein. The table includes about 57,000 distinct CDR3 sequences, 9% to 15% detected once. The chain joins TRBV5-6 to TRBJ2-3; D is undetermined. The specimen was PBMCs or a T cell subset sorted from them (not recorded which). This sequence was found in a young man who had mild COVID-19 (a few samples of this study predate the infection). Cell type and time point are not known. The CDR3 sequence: CASSLVKRRSTDTQYF. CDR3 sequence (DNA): TGTGCCAGCAGCTTGGTTAAGAGACGTAGCACAGATACGCAGTATTTT.